This is a list of T cell receptor beta chains from one sample in a study of Ad26.COV2.S vaccination and SARS-CoV-2 variants. TCRdb's copy holds only in-frame clones and misses some; the assay was immunoSEQ multiplex PCR. The sample yields 250,000 to 300,000 clones, 70% to 90% seen once. Sequenced here: peripheral blood, sampled in a trial of Ad26.COV2.S vaccine versus placebo. The source is a person between 18 and 60 years old who received the Ad26.COV2.S COVID-19 vaccine or a placebo. CDR3s include the opening cysteine and the closing phenylalanine or tryptophan. A D gene is named only where the DNA matches it firmly. A clone size is listed for some rows: how often the clone was seen (once, few, many), or a class if it is expanded.

clone_size j_call v_call d_call cdr3_nt cdr3_aa
NA TRBJ2-7 TRBV29-1 NA TGCAGCGTTGGGGCGGGACCCTACGAGCAGTACTTC CSVGAGPYEQYF
NA TRBJ2-5 TRBV5-1 NA TGCGCCAGCAGCTTGGAATCTAGGGTTTTCAAAGAGACCCAGTACTTC CASSLESRVFKETQYF
NA TRBJ2-2 TRBV4-3 NA TGCGCCAGCAGCCAAGATCGGCTATCCTTGGGGACCGGGGAGCTGTTTTTT CASSQDRLSLGTGELFF
NA TRBJ2-5 TRBV15 NA TGTGCCACCAGCAAGCAAGAGACCCAGTACTTC CATSKQETQYF
NA TRBJ1-6 TRBV6-5 NA TGTGCCAGCAGTTGGGACCGACAGGCCGGGCCCCTCCACTTT CASSWDRQAGPLHF
NA TRBJ2-1 TRBV5-4 NA TGTGCCAGCAGCTTGGACTGGCCCGGGGAGCAGTTCTTC CASSLDWPGEQFF
once TRBJ1-2 TRBV6-6 NA TGTGCCAGCAGTTATACAGCAGGGGACTATGGCTACACCTTC CASSYTAGDYGYTF
NA TRBJ2-2 TRBV19 TRBD1 TGTGCCAGCGGGACAGGGAACACCGGGGAGCTGTTTTTT CASGTGNTGELFF
NA TRBJ2-3 TRBV19 NA TGTGCCAGTAGCTCACTAGATATAGGAGTTGGGGACACAGATACGCAGTATTTT CASSSLDIGVGDTDTQYF
NA TRBJ1-1 TRBV30 NA TGTGCCTGGCTGCGGGCGAACACTGAAGCTTTCTTT CAWLRANTEAFF
NA TRBJ1-1 TRBV30 NA TGTGCCTGGAGTGTGAGGAAAGCCGGGCGGGACACTGAAGCTTTCTTT CAWSVRKAGRDTEAFF
NA TRBJ1-2 TRBV6-2/TRBV6-3 NA TGTGCCAGCAGTTACGGAGGGAGGGATGGCTACACCTTC CASSYGGRDGYTF
NA TRBJ1-6 TRBV18 NA TGTGCCAGCTCAGATACGCAGACCTCACCCCTCCACTTT CASSDTQTSPLHF
once TRBJ2-7 TRBV5-1 NA TGCGCCAGCAGCTTCTCTAGCGACGTCTCAGACTACGAGCAGTACTTC CASSFSSDVSDYEQYF
few TRBJ2-7 TRBV15 NA TGTGCCACCAGCAGAGCGAGGGGATCCTACGAGCAGTACTTC CATSRARGSYEQYF
once TRBJ1-2 TRBV28 NA TGTGCCAGCAGCCCGACGGTCTATGGCTACACCTTC CASSPTVYGYTF
NA TRBJ2-5 TRBV5-1 TRBD1 TGCGCCAGCAGCTATTTGCAGGGGGCCGGGGAGACCCAGTACTTC CASSYLQGAGETQYF
NA TRBJ2-5 TRBV5-1 TRBD2 TGCGCCAGCAGCCCGGGGACTAGCGGGAGCACCCAGTACTTC CASSPGTSGSTQYF
NA TRBJ1-1 TRBV19 NA TGTGCCAGTACGTGGGGAAACACTGAAGCTTTCTTT CASTWGNTEAFF
NA TRBJ2-3 TRBV18 NA TGTGCCAGCTCACACTTCACAGATACGCAGTATTTT CASSHFTDTQYF